The source of this T cell receptor beta chain is a study of Ad26.COV2.S vaccination and SARS-CoV-2 variants. Looking at the study overall: Ad26.COV2.S given intramuscularly, once or twice 56 days apart.

Generated by immunoSEQ multiplex PCR, the TCRdb table keeps only in-frame clones and is missing some. This sample carries around 300,000 clones, approximately 86% of them seen once, and the ten largest clones take roughly 10%. There are 13 residues in the CDR3. The V end lost 9 bases, the J end lost 7 bases, and 17 bases lay between the germline ends. Germline values: CDR1 MDHEN, CDR2 SYDVKM. Whole-study results and caveats: Individuals receiving vaccine had higher spike-specific TCR breadth than placebo recipients did. Researchers cautioned that TCR breadth and depth analyses may have underestimated total T cell responses.

To note about this clone: The antigen is undetermined.

Treatment of the sample: roughly 18 received Ad26.COV2.S at low or high dose, single or two shots; five or six received placebo; per-sample allocation not given. Samples came from day 63 after the first vaccine or placebo injection. The sequencing used peripheral blood, collected in a trial of Ad26.COV2.S vaccine versus placebo. The TCR comes from a person aged 18-60 years who received the Ad26.COV2.S COVID-19 vaccine or a placebo. This sequence joins TRBV28 and TRBJ2-3; a weak D match, TRBD2 (5 bases). The CDR3 spells CASGGSPFNTQYF. The CDR3 DNA follows: TGTGCCAGTGGTGGGAGTCCCTTTAATACGCAGTATTTT. The full variable domain, with the rest looked up from reference TRBV28 and TRBJ2-3, is DVKVTQSSRYLVKRTGEKVFLECVQDMDHENMFWYRQDPGLGLRLIYFSYDVKMKEKGDIPEGYSVSREKKERFSLILESASTNQTSMYLCASGGSPFNTQYFGPGTRLTVL.